Listed below are T cell receptor beta chains from one sample, sequenced in a study of long-term antiretroviral therapy in people with HIV. Here immunoSEQ multiplex PCR was the method, and the copy in TCRdb shows in-frame clones only, minus some. Of thousands of clones listed, more than 70% are singletons. The source material was unsorted PBMCs, sampled 0.3 years after starting antiretroviral therapy. The receptors shown here come from a woman aged 45-65 years with HIV. Each CDR3 is given without its conserved first and last residue. Each record gives: V gene, J gene, CDR3 length, D gene, CDR3 protein. D genes are given only for firm matches.

v_gene: TRBV7-9
j_gene: TRBJ2-7
len: 12
d_gene: -
CDR3aa: ASSLDVEFYEQY

v_gene: TRBV9
j_gene: TRBJ2-7
len: 13
d_gene: -
CDR3aa: ASSVGPGPGDEQY

v_gene: TRBV5-1
j_gene: TRBJ1-3
len: 14
d_gene: TRBD1
CDR3aa: ASSLSGDSSGNTIY

v_gene: TRBV10-3
j_gene: TRBJ2-7
len: 10
d_gene: -
CDR3aa: AISEGEYEQY

v_gene: TRBV30
j_gene: TRBJ1-1
len: 12
d_gene: TRBD1
CDR3aa: AWSAGQGVTEAF

v_gene: TRBV5-8
j_gene: TRBJ2-1
len: 12
d_gene: TRBD2
CDR3aa: ASSYGLDSDEQF

v_gene: TRBV30
j_gene: TRBJ1-3
len: 14
d_gene: TRBD1
CDR3aa: AWSVTGTGDGNTIY

v_gene: TRBV14
j_gene: TRBJ2-7
len: 12
d_gene: -
CDR3aa: ASSQETGMLEQY

v_gene: TRBV29-1
j_gene: TRBJ1-2
len: 11
d_gene: -
CDR3aa: SVETGANYGYT

v_gene: TRBV18
j_gene: TRBJ1-1
len: 12
d_gene: -
CDR3aa: ASSPTGLNTEAF

v_gene: TRBV10-1
j_gene: TRBJ2-3
len: 12
d_gene: -
CDR3aa: ASIEWAITDTQY

v_gene: TRBV7-8
j_gene: TRBJ2-5
len: 12
d_gene: TRBD1
CDR3aa: ASSLDRGQETQY

v_gene: TRBV6-4
j_gene: TRBJ2-7
len: 12
d_gene: TRBD1
CDR3aa: ASSPDRGGVVQY

v_gene: TRBV9
j_gene: TRBJ2-5
len: 14
d_gene: TRBD1
CDR3aa: ASSVADRVGGETQY

v_gene: TRBV30
j_gene: TRBJ1-2
len: 10
d_gene: -
CDR3aa: AGDGVNYGYT

v_gene: TRBV18
j_gene: TRBJ2-1
len: 13
d_gene: TRBD2
CDR3aa: ASSPGLAPYNEQF

v_gene: TRBV7-9
j_gene: TRBJ1-4
len: 13
d_gene: -
CDR3aa: ASSLSVAGTEKLF

v_gene: TRBV9
j_gene: TRBJ1-2
len: 13
d_gene: -
CDR3aa: ASSAGTGRGGGYT

v_gene: TRBV5-5
j_gene: TRBJ1-3
len: 14
d_gene: -
CDR3aa: ASSLSWESSGNTIY

v_gene: TRBV6-6
j_gene: TRBJ1-2
len: 13
d_gene: TRBD1
CDR3aa: ASSSTGTGGYGYT

v_gene: TRBV4-1
j_gene: TRBJ2-7
len: 13
d_gene: -
CDR3aa: ASSQGSQGGYEQY

v_gene: TRBV9
j_gene: TRBJ2-5
len: 12
d_gene: -
CDR3aa: ASSGSYLGETQY

v_gene: TRBV2
j_gene: TRBJ1-6
len: 14
d_gene: -
CDR3aa: ASSEAGALYNSPLH

v_gene: TRBV5-4
j_gene: TRBJ1-2
len: 10
d_gene: -
CDR3aa: ASSLNVYGYT

v_gene: TRBV29-1
j_gene: TRBJ2-1
len: 13
d_gene: -
CDR3aa: SVDQGSFSYNEQF

v_gene: TRBV19
j_gene: TRBJ2-7
len: 11
d_gene: -
CDR3aa: ASSSQGLGEQY

v_gene: TRBV5-4
j_gene: TRBJ2-1
len: 11
d_gene: -
CDR3aa: ASSWGLYNEQF

v_gene: TRBV6-6
j_gene: TRBJ1-3
len: 13
d_gene: -
CDR3aa: ASSFNPGNGNTIY

v_gene: TRBV10-3
j_gene: TRBJ2-2
len: 12
d_gene: -
CDR3aa: AIRAPANTGELF

v_gene: TRBV9
j_gene: TRBJ2-7
len: 13
d_gene: TRBD2
CDR3aa: ASSFQGLAGGEQY

v_gene: TRBV19
j_gene: TRBJ2-5
len: 15
d_gene: -
CDR3aa: ASSVRSTGRWGETQY

v_gene: TRBV5-1
j_gene: TRBJ1-2
len: 13
d_gene: -
CDR3aa: ASSPAQGANYGYT

v_gene: TRBV18
j_gene: TRBJ1-1
len: 12
d_gene: -
CDR3aa: ASSPRAQDTEAF

v_gene: TRBV18
j_gene: TRBJ2-3
len: 11
d_gene: -
CDR3aa: ASLVRDTDTQY

v_gene: TRBV10-3
j_gene: TRBJ2-5
len: 12
d_gene: -
CDR3aa: AISESLTQETQY

v_gene: TRBV12-5
j_gene: TRBJ2-1
len: 16
d_gene: -
CDR3aa: ASATSGSGSFAYNEQF

v_gene: TRBV5-1
j_gene: TRBJ2-7
len: 13
d_gene: TRBD2
CDR3aa: ASSFNSGETYEQY

v_gene: TRBV25-1
j_gene: TRBJ1-5
len: 11
d_gene: TRBD1
CDR3aa: ASGDSYNQPQH

v_gene: TRBV9
j_gene: TRBJ1-6
len: 10
d_gene: -
CDR3aa: ASRTGNSPLH

v_gene: TRBV11-2
j_gene: TRBJ2-5
len: 11
d_gene: -
CDR3aa: ASSLGGLGTQY

v_gene: TRBV5-6
j_gene: TRBJ1-2
len: 14
d_gene: -
CDR3aa: ASSAQSKQGFYGYT

v_gene: TRBV2
j_gene: TRBJ2-3
len: 14
d_gene: TRBD2
CDR3aa: ASSVIAGGLTDTQY

v_gene: TRBV2
j_gene: TRBJ1-1
len: 15
d_gene: -
CDR3aa: ASSSPSPTKGNTEAF

v_gene: TRBV11-2
j_gene: TRBJ2-7
len: 10
d_gene: -
CDR3aa: ASSLEGYEQY

v_gene: TRBV7-9
j_gene: TRBJ1-5
len: 12
d_gene: -
CDR3aa: ASSLSGNNQPQH

v_gene: TRBV27
j_gene: TRBJ2-7
len: 12
d_gene: -
CDR3aa: ASSMYRGTYEQY

v_gene: TRBV4-3
j_gene: TRBJ1-2
len: 12
d_gene: -
CDR3aa: ASSQDSAGYGYT